The rows below give T cell receptor beta chains drawn from one sample of a study of cytomegalovirus exposure and HLA in healthy donors. This table comes from immunoSEQ multiplex PCR, and its TCRdb copy is limited to in-frame clones, with some not included. The sample consists of around 220,000 clones, approximately 80% of them appearing once. The material sequenced was PBMCs. The receptors come from a man aged 35-49 years in good health and CMV-seronegative. CDR3s include the opening cysteine and the closing phenylalanine or tryptophan. A D gene is named only where the DNA matches it firmly. Expanded clones get a size class; other rows say once, few or many, or leave the size out.

J gene: TRBJ1-1
D gene: NA
clone size: NA
V gene: TRBV11-2
CDR3 protein: CASSSTGRGTEAFF
CDR3 DNA: TGTGCCAGCAGCTCAACGGGGCGGGGGACTGAAGCTTTCTTT

J gene: TRBJ2-7
D gene: TRBD2
clone size: NA
V gene: TRBV28
CDR3 protein: CASSLFEGGPSNEQYF
CDR3 DNA: TGTGCCAGCAGTTTATTCGAGGGAGGGCCGAGTAACGAGCAGTACTTC

J gene: TRBJ2-1
D gene: TRBD2
clone size: NA
V gene: TRBV10-2
CDR3 protein: CASMPLAGGNNEQFF
CDR3 DNA: TGCGCCAGCATGCCACTAGCGGGGGGAAACAATGAGCAGTTCTTC

J gene: TRBJ1-2
D gene: TRBD1
clone size: NA
V gene: TRBV7-2
CDR3 protein: CASSPGQGSGYTF
CDR3 DNA: TGTGCCAGCAGCCCAGGACAGGGGTCTGGCTACACCTTC

J gene: TRBJ2-6
D gene: NA
clone size: NA
V gene: TRBV27
CDR3 protein: CASSLGLSGANVLTF
CDR3 DNA: TGTGCCAGCAGTTTAGGGCTCTCTGGGGCCAACGTCCTGACTTTC

J gene: TRBJ1-2
D gene: NA
clone size: NA
V gene: TRBV9
CDR3 protein: CASSVGGTTLQGYTF
CDR3 DNA: TGTGCCAGCAGCGTCGGGGGGACAACTCTGCAGGGCTACACCTTC

J gene: TRBJ2-7
D gene: TRBD1
clone size: NA
V gene: TRBV9
CDR3 protein: CASSPRDSTYEQYF
CDR3 DNA: TGTGCCAGCAGCCCCAGGGACAGTACCTACGAGCAGTACTTC

J gene: TRBJ2-1
D gene: NA
clone size: few
V gene: TRBV7-6
CDR3 protein: CASSSKNEQFF
CDR3 DNA: TGTGCCAGCAGCTCTAAGAATGAGCAGTTCTTC

J gene: TRBJ2-1
D gene: TRBD2
clone size: NA
V gene: TRBV2
CDR3 protein: CASGASGRDYNEQFF
CDR3 DNA: TGTGCCAGCGGGGCTAGCGGGAGGGACTACAATGAGCAGTTCTTC

J gene: TRBJ2-7
D gene: TRBD1
clone size: NA
V gene: TRBV2
CDR3 protein: CASGLTRDSPSYEQYF
CDR3 DNA: TGTGCCAGCGGCTTGACCAGGGACAGCCCGTCCTACGAGCAGTACTTC

J gene: TRBJ2-1
D gene: NA
clone size: NA
V gene: TRBV2
CDR3 protein: CASRANRVYEQFF
CDR3 DNA: TGTGCCAGCAGAGCTAACAGGGTCTATGAGCAGTTCTTC

J gene: TRBJ2-1
D gene: TRBD2
clone size: NA
V gene: TRBV9
CDR3 protein: CASRTGTSGIPPYNEQFF
CDR3 DNA: TGTGCCAGCAGGACCGGGACTAGCGGGATCCCCCCCTACAATGAGCAGTTCTTC

J gene: TRBJ2-1
D gene: TRBD1
clone size: once
V gene: TRBV15
CDR3 protein: CATRGRPYEQFF
CDR3 DNA: TGTGCCACGAGGGGGCGTCCATATGAGCAGTTCTTC

J gene: TRBJ2-1
D gene: TRBD2
clone size: NA
V gene: TRBV7-9
CDR3 protein: CASSLGPASGRPYNEQFF
CDR3 DNA: TGTGCCAGCAGCTTAGGCCCAGCTAGCGGGAGACCCTACAATGAGCAGTTCTTC

J gene: TRBJ2-1
D gene: NA
clone size: NA
V gene: TRBV15
CDR3 protein: CATSRRGVQGGGEQFF
CDR3 DNA: TGTGCCACCAGCCGACGGGGGGTACAGGGGGGTGGTGAGCAGTTCTTC

J gene: TRBJ1-1
D gene: NA
clone size: NA
V gene: TRBV5-5
CDR3 protein: CASSLGTVRNTEAFF
CDR3 DNA: TGTGCCAGCAGCTTGGGGACAGTACGGAACACTGAAGCTTTCTTT

J gene: TRBJ1-2
D gene: NA
clone size: NA
V gene: TRBV6-1
CDR3 protein: CASSEAMGGDGYGYTF
CDR3 DNA: TGTGCCAGCAGTGAAGCTATGGGAGGGGACGGCTATGGCTACACCTTC

J gene: TRBJ1-2
D gene: NA
clone size: NA
V gene: TRBV5-5
CDR3 protein: CASSLGGIDYGYTF
CDR3 DNA: TGTGCCAGCAGCTTGGGAGGGATCGATTATGGCTACACCTTC

J gene: TRBJ1-5
D gene: TRBD1
clone size: NA
V gene: TRBV7-9
CDR3 protein: CASSVGTGDQPQHF
CDR3 DNA: TGTGCCAGCAGCGTCGGGACAGGGGATCAGCCCCAGCATTTT

J gene: TRBJ2-2
D gene: TRBD1
clone size: once
V gene: TRBV10-3
CDR3 protein: CAIRGTGMNTGELFF
CDR3 DNA: TGTGCCATCAGGGGGACAGGGATGAACACCGGGGAGCTGTTTTTT

J gene: TRBJ2-2
D gene: TRBD1
clone size: NA
V gene: TRBV6-5
CDR3 protein: CASSSGTGDTGELFF
CDR3 DNA: TGTGCCAGCAGTTCCGGGACAGGGGACACCGGGGAGCTGTTTTTT

J gene: TRBJ1-5
D gene: NA
clone size: NA
V gene: TRBV5-4
CDR3 protein: CASSLAGMGPQHF
CDR3 DNA: TGTGCCAGCAGCTTGGCAGGGATGGGGCCCCAGCATTTT

J gene: TRBJ2-7
D gene: NA
clone size: NA
V gene: TRBV7-2
CDR3 protein: CASSLDNYEQYF
CDR3 DNA: TGTGCCAGCAGCTTAGATAACTACGAGCAGTACTTC

J gene: TRBJ2-7
D gene: TRBD1
clone size: NA
V gene: TRBV28
CDR3 protein: CASSFWRRQGAREQYF
CDR3 DNA: TGTGCCAGCAGTTTCTGGCGAAGACAGGGGGCGCGTGAGCAGTACTTC

J gene: TRBJ2-3
D gene: TRBD1
clone size: NA
V gene: TRBV19
CDR3 protein: CASTLGTVETDTQYF
CDR3 DNA: TGTGCCAGTACCCTTGGGACAGTTGAGACAGATACGCAGTATTTT

J gene: TRBJ2-7
D gene: TRBD1
clone size: NA
V gene: TRBV27
CDR3 protein: CASSLPGTGIYEQYF
CDR3 DNA: TGTGCCAGCAGTCTCCCCGGGACAGGGATCTACGAGCAGTACTTC

J gene: TRBJ2-7
D gene: TRBD2
clone size: NA
V gene: TRBV5-6
CDR3 protein: CASSLGGGFSYEQYF
CDR3 DNA: TGTGCCAGCAGCTTGGGCGGGGGGTTCTCCTACGAGCAGTACTTC

J gene: TRBJ2-1
D gene: TRBD2
clone size: NA
V gene: TRBV4-3
CDR3 protein: CASSPGLAAYNEQFF
CDR3 DNA: TGCGCCAGCAGTCCGGGACTAGCGGCGTACAATGAGCAGTTCTTC

J gene: TRBJ1-1
D gene: NA
clone size: NA
V gene: TRBV12-5
CDR3 protein: CASATYTGQKNTEAFF
CDR3 DNA: TGTGCTAGTGCCACTTATACCGGACAGAAGAACACTGAAGCTTTCTTT

J gene: TRBJ2-7
D gene: NA
clone size: NA
V gene: TRBV27
CDR3 protein: CASSLAAESSYEQYF
CDR3 DNA: TGTGCCAGCAGTTTGGCGGCCGAGAGCTCCTACGAGCAGTACTTC

J gene: TRBJ2-1
D gene: TRBD1
clone size: NA
V gene: TRBV7-3
CDR3 protein: CASSNTGQVSNEQFF
CDR3 DNA: TGTGCCAGCAGTAATACGGGACAGGTTTCCAATGAGCAGTTCTTC

J gene: TRBJ2-3
D gene: TRBD1
clone size: NA
V gene: TRBV7-7
CDR3 protein: CASSVTGGDTQYF
CDR3 DNA: TGTGCCAGCAGCGTTACAGGGGGAGATACGCAGTATTTT

J gene: TRBJ2-3
D gene: NA
clone size: NA
V gene: TRBV15
CDR3 protein: CATRGPNAADTQYF
CDR3 DNA: TGTGCCACCCGTGGCCCCAATGCGGCAGATACGCAGTATTTT

J gene: TRBJ1-1
D gene: NA
clone size: NA
V gene: TRBV6-1
CDR3 protein: CASRPRALNTEAFF
CDR3 DNA: TGTGCCAGCAGGCCCAGGGCACTAAACACTGAAGCTTTCTTT

J gene: TRBJ2-5
D gene: TRBD2
clone size: NA
V gene: TRBV5-1
CDR3 protein: CASSLAKGREETQYF
CDR3 DNA: TGCGCCAGCAGCTTGGCGAAGGGGAGGGAAGAGACCCAGTACTTC

J gene: TRBJ1-1
D gene: NA
clone size: NA
V gene: TRBV25-1
CDR3 protein: CASSEVVANTEAFF
CDR3 DNA: TGTGCCAGCAGTGAAGTTGTGGCAAACACTGAAGCTTTCTTT

J gene: TRBJ2-3
D gene: TRBD2
clone size: NA
V gene: TRBV25-1
CDR3 protein: CASSESGWREGPDTQYF
CDR3 DNA: TGTGCCAGCAGTGAATCCGGGTGGCGGGAGGGCCCAGATACGCAGTATTTT

J gene: TRBJ2-3
D gene: TRBD2
clone size: NA
V gene: TRBV4-1
CDR3 protein: CASSQDGAGGADTQYF
CDR3 DNA: TGCGCCAGCAGCCAAGACGGTGCGGGAGGCGCAGATACGCAGTATTTT

J gene: TRBJ1-2
D gene: TRBD1
clone size: once
V gene: TRBV27
CDR3 protein: CASSPWTGDYGYTF
CDR3 DNA: TGTGCCAGCAGTCCTTGGACAGGGGACTATGGCTACACCTTC

J gene: TRBJ2-7
D gene: TRBD2
clone size: NA
V gene: TRBV19
CDR3 protein: CASSSGLAGGIYEQYF
CDR3 DNA: TGTGCCAGTAGTTCGGGACTAGCGGGAGGGATTTACGAGCAGTACTTC

J gene: TRBJ2-7
D gene: TRBD2
clone size: NA
V gene: TRBV5-4
CDR3 protein: CASSGGDFSEQYF
CDR3 DNA: TGTGCCAGCAGCGGGGGGGACTTCTCCGAGCAGTACTTC

J gene: TRBJ1-1
D gene: NA
clone size: NA
V gene: TRBV20-1
CDR3 protein: CSATKDTEAFF
CDR3 DNA: TGCAGTGCTACTAAAGACACTGAAGCTTTCTTT